This T cell receptor (beta chain) was recorded in a study of human T cells and chemical hapten exposure. Study-wide points: Expanded TCRs made up significantly more big CDR3 similarity clusters than controls did. More PT1 expanded TCRs went with higher patch test scores.

The CDR3 is 16 residues long. In germline, CDR1 is SNHLY, CDR2 FYNNEI. V was shortened by 5 bases and J by 2 bases, with 15 bases between the two germline ends. TCRdb reprocessed the RACE reads via MiXCR and lists one record per CDR3 protein. The sample has around 120,000 distinct CDR3 sequences; approximately 12% are singletons. This clonotype was detected only a few times. Its antigen is unknown. Time point indicated: pre-sensitization, week 0. The treatment: therapeutic diphenylcyclopropenone sensitization with weekly scalp DPC. The starting material was whole blood, obtained in connection with sensitization to the hapten diphenylcyclopropenone (DPC). This sequence originates from a woman aged 18 to 35 with alopecia areata. Some clones in this sample may be carry-over from other donors' samples. The rearrangement links TRBV2 to TRBJ2-2; D remains ambiguous. The CDR3 here is CASSPSVYINTGELFF. CDR3 sequence (DNA): TGTGCCAGCAGTCCGTCCGTGTATATTAACACCGGGGAGCTGTTTTTT.